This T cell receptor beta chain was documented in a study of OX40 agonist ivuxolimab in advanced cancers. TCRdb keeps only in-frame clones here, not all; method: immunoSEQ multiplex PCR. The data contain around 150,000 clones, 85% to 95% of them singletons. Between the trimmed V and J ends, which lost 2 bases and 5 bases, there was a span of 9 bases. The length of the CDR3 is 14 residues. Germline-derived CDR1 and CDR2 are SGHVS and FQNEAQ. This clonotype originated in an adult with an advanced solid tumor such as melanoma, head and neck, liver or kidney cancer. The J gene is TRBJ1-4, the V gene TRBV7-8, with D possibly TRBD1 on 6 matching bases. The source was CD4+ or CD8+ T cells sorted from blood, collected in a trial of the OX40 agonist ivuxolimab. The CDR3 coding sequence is TGTGCCAGCAGCTTATTCGGACAGAATGAAAAACTGTTTTTT. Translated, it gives CASSLFGQNEKLFF. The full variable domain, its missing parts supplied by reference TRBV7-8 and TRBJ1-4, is GAGVSQSPRYKVAKRGQDVALRCDPISGHVSLFWYQQALGQGPEFLTYFQNEAQLDKSGLPSDRFFAERPEGSVSTLKIQRTQQEDSAVYLCASSLFGQNEKLFFGSGTQLSVL.